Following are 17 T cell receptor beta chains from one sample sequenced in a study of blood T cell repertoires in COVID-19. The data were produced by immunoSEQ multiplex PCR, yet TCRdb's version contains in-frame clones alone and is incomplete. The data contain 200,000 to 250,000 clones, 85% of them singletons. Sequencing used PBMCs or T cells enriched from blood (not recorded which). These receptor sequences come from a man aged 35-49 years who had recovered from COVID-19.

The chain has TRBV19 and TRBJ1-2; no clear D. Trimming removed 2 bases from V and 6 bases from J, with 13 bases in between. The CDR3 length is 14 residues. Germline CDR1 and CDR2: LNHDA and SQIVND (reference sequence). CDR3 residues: CASSIQEFNNGYTF. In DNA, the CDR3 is TGTGCCAGTAGTATACAGGAATTTAATAATGGCTACACCTTC.

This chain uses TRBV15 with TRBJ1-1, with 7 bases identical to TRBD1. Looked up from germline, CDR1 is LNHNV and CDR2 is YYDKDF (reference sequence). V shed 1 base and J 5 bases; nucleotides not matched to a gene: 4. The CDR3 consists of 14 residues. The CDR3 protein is CATSRGDSWTEAFF. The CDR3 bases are TGTGCCACCAGCAGAGGGGACAGTTGGACTGAAGCTTTCTTT.

This chain's CDR3 is CASSQSDRSYNQPQHF. CDR3 nucleotides: TGCGCCAGCAGTCAAAGTGACAGGAGCTACAATCAGCCCCAGCATTTT. The gene calls are TRBV23-1 and TRBJ1-5, with D maybe TRBD1 (6 bases). TRBV23-1 is sorted into the ORF group, with uncertain function. The CDR3 contains 16 residues. The germline V and J ends were trimmed by 2 bases and 3 bases, with 14 bases remaining between them.

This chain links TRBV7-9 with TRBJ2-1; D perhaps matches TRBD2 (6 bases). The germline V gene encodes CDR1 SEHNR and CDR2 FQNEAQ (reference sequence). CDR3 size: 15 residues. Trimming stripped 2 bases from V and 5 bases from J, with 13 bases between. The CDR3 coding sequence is TGTGCCAGCAGCTTAAGAGGGAGGCGCGACAATGAGCAGTTCTTC. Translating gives CASSLRGRRDNEQFF.

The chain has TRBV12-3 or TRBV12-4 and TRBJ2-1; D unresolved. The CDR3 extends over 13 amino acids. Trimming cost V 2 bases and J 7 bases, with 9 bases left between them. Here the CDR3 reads CASSLSARNEQFF. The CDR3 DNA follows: TGTGCCAGCAGTTTAAGTGCACGGAATGAGCAGTTCTTC.

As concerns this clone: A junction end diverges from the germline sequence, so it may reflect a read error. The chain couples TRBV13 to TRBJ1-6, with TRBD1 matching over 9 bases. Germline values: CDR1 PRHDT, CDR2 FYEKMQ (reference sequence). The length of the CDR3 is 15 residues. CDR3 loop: CASSLGTGIGSPLHF. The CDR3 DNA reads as TGTGCCAGCAGCCTAGGGACAGGGATCGGCTCACCCCTCCACTTT.

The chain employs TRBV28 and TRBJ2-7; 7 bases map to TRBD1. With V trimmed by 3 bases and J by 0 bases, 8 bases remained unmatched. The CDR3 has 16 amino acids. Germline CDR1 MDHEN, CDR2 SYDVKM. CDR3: CASSLRGPRPSYEQYF. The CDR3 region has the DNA TGTGCCAGCAGTTTGAGGGGGCCGAGACCCTCCTACGAGCAGTACTTC.

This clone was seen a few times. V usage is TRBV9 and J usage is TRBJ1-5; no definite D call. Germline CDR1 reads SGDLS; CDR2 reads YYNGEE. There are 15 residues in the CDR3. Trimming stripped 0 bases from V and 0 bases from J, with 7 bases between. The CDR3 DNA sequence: TGTGCCAGCAGCGTAGACGGGTATAGCAATCAGCCCCAGCATTTT. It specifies CASSVDGYSNQPQHF.

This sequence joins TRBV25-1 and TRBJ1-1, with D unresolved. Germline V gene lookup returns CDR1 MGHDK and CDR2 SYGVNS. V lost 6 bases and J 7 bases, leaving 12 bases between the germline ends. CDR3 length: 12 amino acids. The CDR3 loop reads CASRRGSGEAFF. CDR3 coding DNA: TGTGCCAGCAGGAGAGGGTCGGGTGAAGCTTTCTTT.

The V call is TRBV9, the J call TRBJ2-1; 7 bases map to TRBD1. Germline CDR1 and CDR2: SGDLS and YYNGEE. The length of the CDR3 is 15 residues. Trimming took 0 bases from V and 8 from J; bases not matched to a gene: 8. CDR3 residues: CASSVGSRGLDEQFF. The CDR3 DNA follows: TGTGCCAGCAGCGTAGGGTCCAGGGGGTTAGATGAGCAGTTCTTC.

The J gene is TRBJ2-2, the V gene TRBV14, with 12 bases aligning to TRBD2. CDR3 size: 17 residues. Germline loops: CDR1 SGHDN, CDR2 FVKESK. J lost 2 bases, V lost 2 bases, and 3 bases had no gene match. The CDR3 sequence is CASSQWTSGTNTGELFF. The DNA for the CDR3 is TGTGCCAGCAGCCAATGGACTAGCGGGACCAACACCGGGGAGCTGTTTTTT.

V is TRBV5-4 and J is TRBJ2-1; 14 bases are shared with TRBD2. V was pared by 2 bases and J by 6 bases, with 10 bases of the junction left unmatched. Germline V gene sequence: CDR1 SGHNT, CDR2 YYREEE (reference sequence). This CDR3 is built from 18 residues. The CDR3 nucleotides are TGTGCCAGCAGCTTAGGCTTAGGGACTAGCGGGAGAAGCAATGAGCAGTTCTTC. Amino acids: CASSLGLGTSGRSNEQFF.

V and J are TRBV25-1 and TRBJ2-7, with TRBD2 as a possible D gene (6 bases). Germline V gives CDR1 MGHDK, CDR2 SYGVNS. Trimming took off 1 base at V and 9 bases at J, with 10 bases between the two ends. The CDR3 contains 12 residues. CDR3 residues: CASSESAGRQYF. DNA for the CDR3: TGTGCCAGCAGTGAATCGGCGGGAAGGCAGTACTTC.

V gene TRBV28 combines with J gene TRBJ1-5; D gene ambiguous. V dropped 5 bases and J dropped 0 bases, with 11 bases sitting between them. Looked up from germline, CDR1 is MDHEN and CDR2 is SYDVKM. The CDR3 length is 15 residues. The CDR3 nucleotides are TGTGCCAGCAGTACAACACATTATAGCAATCAGCCCCAGCATTTT. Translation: CASSTTHYSNQPQHF.

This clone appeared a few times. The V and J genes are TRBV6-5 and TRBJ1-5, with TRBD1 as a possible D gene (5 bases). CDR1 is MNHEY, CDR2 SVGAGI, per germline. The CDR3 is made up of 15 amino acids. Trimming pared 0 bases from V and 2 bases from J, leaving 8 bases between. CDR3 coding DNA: TGTGCCAGCAGTTACTCAGGGGCCGGCAATCAGCCCCAGCATTTT. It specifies CASSYSGAGNQPQHF.

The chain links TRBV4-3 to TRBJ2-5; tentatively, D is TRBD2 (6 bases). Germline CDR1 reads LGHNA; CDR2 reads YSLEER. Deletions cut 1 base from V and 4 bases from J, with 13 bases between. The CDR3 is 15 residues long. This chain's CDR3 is CASSQGLGSVETQYF. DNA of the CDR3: TGCGCCAGCAGCCAAGGACTAGGATCTGTAGAGACCCAGTACTTC.

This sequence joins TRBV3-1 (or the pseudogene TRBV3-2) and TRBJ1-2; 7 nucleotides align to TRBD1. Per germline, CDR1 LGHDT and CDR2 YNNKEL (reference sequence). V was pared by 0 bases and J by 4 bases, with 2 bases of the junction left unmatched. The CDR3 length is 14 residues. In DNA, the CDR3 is TGTGCCAGCAGCCAAGAAGGGACAGTCTATGGCTACACCTTC. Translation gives CASSQEGTVYGYTF.